This T cell receptor (beta chain) was recovered during a study of blood T cell repertoires in COVID-19. Per the original methods: Nucleated cell number was recorded as an estimate derived from reference gene primer amplification. The method was immunoSEQ multiplex PCR; TCRdb's version includes in-frame clones alone and lacks a portion of them. V and J calls plus clone size are reproduced from that table; the DNA served to infer D and trimming. The repertoire holds some 150,000 clones, with about 80% as singletons. The CDR3 runs 16 residues. Trimming removed 3 bases from V and 1 base from J; junction bases left unmatched: 5. CDR1 is SGDLS and CDR2 is YYNGEE in the germline V gene.

The sequenced sample consisted of peripheral blood. The TCR comes from a woman aged 60-75 years with acute or convalescent COVID-19. The J gene is TRBJ2-2, the V gene TRBV9, with TRBD1 matching 8 bases. For the CDR3, the DNA is TGTGCCAGCAGCGGGCAGGGACAGGTGAACACCGGGGAGCTGTTTTTT. Protein sequence: CASSGQGQVNTGELFF.